These T cell receptor beta chains were read from a single sample in a study of Graves' ophthalmopathy and Graves' hyperthyroidism. MiXCR, run by TCRdb on the multiplex PCR reads, gives a single entry per CDR3 protein. The sample shows under 800,000 distinct CDR3 sequences, about 24% of them seen only once. The sequenced material came from peripheral blood. These receptors were collected from a young woman with stable Graves' hyperthyroidism. Some clones in this sample may be carry-over from other donors' samples. The CDR3 runs from the conserved cysteine through the conserved F or W. Each record gives: CDR3 length, D gene, clone size, V gene, J gene, CDR3 protein, CDR3 DNA. A D gene is named only where the DNA matches it firmly. Part of the rows lack a size; the others show once, few, many or a class for expanded clones.

cdr3_length: 17
d_call: TRBD1
clone_size: NA
v_call: TRBV6-1
j_call: TRBJ2-7
cdr3_aa: CASSEVLGQGSTGEQYF
cdr3_nt: TGTGCCAGCAGTGAAGTTTTAGGACAGGGGAGCACCGGGGAGCAGTACTTC

cdr3_length: 12
d_call: NA
clone_size: many
v_call: TRBV19
j_call: TRBJ1-5
cdr3_aa: CASTEGSQPQHF
cdr3_nt: TGTGCCAGTACGGAGGGTAGTCAGCCCCAGCATTTT

cdr3_length: 13
d_call: NA
clone_size: few
v_call: TRBV5-6
j_call: TRBJ2-7
cdr3_aa: CASSSGPQYEQYF
cdr3_nt: TGTGCCAGCAGCTCGGGACCTCAATACGAGCAGTACTTC

cdr3_length: 13
d_call: TRBD1
clone_size: many
v_call: TRBV19
j_call: TRBJ2-5
cdr3_aa: CASSKGGDRGKYF
cdr3_nt: TGTGCCAGTAGTAAGGGAGGGGACAGGGGCAAGTACTTC

cdr3_length: 12
d_call: NA
clone_size: NA
v_call: TRBV6-5
j_call: TRBJ2-3
cdr3_aa: CASSFNGDTQYF
cdr3_nt: TGTGCCAGCAGTTTTAACGGGGATACGCAGTATTTT

cdr3_length: 14
d_call: NA
clone_size: many
v_call: TRBV4-1
j_call: TRBJ1-2
cdr3_aa: CASSHPPAGQGYTF
cdr3_nt: TGCGCCAGCAGCCACCCCCCGGCAGGGCAGGGCTACACCTTC

cdr3_length: 12
d_call: TRBD1
clone_size: many
v_call: TRBV28
j_call: TRBJ1-5
cdr3_aa: CATRQGLRSQHF
cdr3_nt: TGTGCCACCCGACAGGGGTTGAGGTCCCAGCATTTT

cdr3_length: 15
d_call: NA
clone_size: NA
v_call: TRBV28
j_call: TRBJ1-5
cdr3_aa: CASSLPGFGNQPQHF
cdr3_nt: TGTGCCAGCAGTTTACCGGGATTTGGCAATCAGCCCCAGCATTTT

cdr3_length: 13
d_call: NA
clone_size: NA
v_call: TRBV27
j_call: TRBJ2-7
cdr3_aa: CASRIGTDYEQYF
cdr3_nt: TGTGCCAGCAGGATAGGGACCGACTACGAGCAGTACTTC

cdr3_length: 15
d_call: NA
clone_size: NA
v_call: TRBV7-9
j_call: TRBJ1-1
cdr3_aa: CASSFQLGARTEAFF
cdr3_nt: TGTGCCAGCAGCTTCCAACTTGGGGCGCGGACTGAAGCTTTCTTT

cdr3_length: 16
d_call: NA
clone_size: NA
v_call: TRBV6-1
j_call: TRBJ2-6
cdr3_aa: CASSEKGAPGANVLTF
cdr3_nt: TGTGCCAGCAGTGAAAAAGGTGCCCCTGGGGCCAACGTCCTGACTTTC

cdr3_length: 14
d_call: TRBD2
clone_size: NA
v_call: TRBV20-1
j_call: TRBJ2-5
cdr3_aa: CSARYRGGAETQYF
cdr3_nt: TGCAGTGCTAGATACCGGGGGGGCGCAGAGACCCAGTACTTC

cdr3_length: 13
d_call: NA
clone_size: NA
v_call: TRBV30
j_call: TRBJ2-7
cdr3_aa: CAWSVEGEIRQYF
cdr3_nt: TGTGCCTGGAGTGTGGAAGGGGAGATCCGGCAGTACTTC

cdr3_length: 16
d_call: NA
clone_size: NA
v_call: TRBV12-3/TRBV12-4
j_call: TRBJ2-7
cdr3_aa: CASSFAFGGQSNEQYF
cdr3_nt: TGTGCCAGCAGTTTTGCCTTTGGAGGGCAGTCCAACGAGCAGTACTTC

cdr3_length: 16
d_call: NA
clone_size: NA
v_call: TRBV12-3/TRBV12-4
j_call: TRBJ2-7
cdr3_aa: CASSLSLDGLPYEQYF
cdr3_nt: TGTGCCAGCAGTTTATCACTCGACGGGCTTCCCTACGAGCAGTACTTC

cdr3_length: 16
d_call: NA
clone_size: many
v_call: TRBV4-1
j_call: TRBJ1-1
cdr3_aa: CASSQGDVLNWAEAFF
cdr3_nt: TGCGCCAGCAGCCAAGGAGACGTACTCAATTGGGCTGAAGCTTTCTTT

cdr3_length: 15
d_call: NA
clone_size: NA
v_call: TRBV15
j_call: TRBJ2-7
cdr3_aa: CATSAPASSSYEQYF
cdr3_nt: TGTGCCACCAGCGCCCCGGCCTCCAGCTCCTACGAGCAGTACTTC

cdr3_length: 13
d_call: NA
clone_size: many
v_call: TRBV11-2
j_call: TRBJ2-2
cdr3_aa: CASSLDPVGELFF
cdr3_nt: TGTGCCAGCAGCTTAGATCCGGTCGGGGAGCTGTTTTTT

cdr3_length: 16
d_call: TRBD1
clone_size: many
v_call: TRBV29-1
j_call: TRBJ2-5
cdr3_aa: CSGLPRTGGIQETQYF
cdr3_nt: TGCAGCGGCCTCCCCCGGACAGGGGGCATACAAGAGACCCAGTACTTC

cdr3_length: 15
d_call: TRBD1
clone_size: many
v_call: TRBV13
j_call: TRBJ2-7
cdr3_aa: CASSSNRGRVYEQYF
cdr3_nt: TGTGCCAGCAGCTCCAACAGGGGGCGAGTCTACGAGCAGTACTTC

cdr3_length: 16
d_call: NA
clone_size: many
v_call: TRBV12-3/TRBV12-4
j_call: TRBJ1-1
cdr3_aa: CASSLGWGAFNTEAFF
cdr3_nt: TGTGCCAGCAGTTTAGGGTGGGGGGCGTTTAACACTGAAGCTTTCTTT

cdr3_length: 13
d_call: NA
clone_size: NA
v_call: TRBV11-2
j_call: TRBJ2-7
cdr3_aa: CASSLADFYEQYF
cdr3_nt: TGTGCCAGCAGCTTAGCGGACTTCTACGAGCAGTACTTC

cdr3_length: 13
d_call: NA
clone_size: many
v_call: TRBV28
j_call: TRBJ1-1
cdr3_aa: CASSPGWRTEAFF
cdr3_nt: TGTGCCAGCAGCCCAGGGTGGCGGACTGAAGCTTTCTTT

cdr3_length: 13
d_call: NA
clone_size: few
v_call: TRBV7-2
j_call: TRBJ2-5
cdr3_aa: CASSDRMLGTQYF
cdr3_nt: TGTGCCAGCAGCGACCGGATGTTGGGGACCCAGTACTTC

cdr3_length: 16
d_call: NA
clone_size: many
v_call: TRBV7-8
j_call: TRBJ2-7
cdr3_aa: CASSLGGVGSSYEQYF
cdr3_nt: TGTGCCAGCAGCTTAGGAGGGGTGGGGAGCTCCTACGAGCAGTACTTC

cdr3_length: 14
d_call: NA
clone_size: NA
v_call: TRBV20-1
j_call: TRBJ2-7
cdr3_aa: CSARFAGPSDEQYF
cdr3_nt: TGCAGTGCTAGATTCGCGGGACCCTCTGACGAGCAGTACTTC

cdr3_length: 16
d_call: TRBD2
clone_size: few
v_call: TRBV7-2
j_call: TRBJ2-5
cdr3_aa: CASSLVAGGTQETQYF
cdr3_nt: TGTGCCAGCAGCTTAGTCGCGGGGGGAACCCAAGAGACCCAGTACTTC

cdr3_length: 14
d_call: TRBD2
clone_size: many
v_call: TRBV11-2
j_call: TRBJ2-5
cdr3_aa: CASSVLAGGRTQYF
cdr3_nt: TGTGCCAGCAGCGTACTAGCGGGGGGGAGGACCCAGTACTTC

cdr3_length: 13
d_call: TRBD1
clone_size: many
v_call: TRBV19
j_call: TRBJ2-7
cdr3_aa: CATKGTALLEQYF
cdr3_nt: TGTGCCACCAAAGGGACAGCACTTCTGGAGCAGTACTTC

cdr3_length: 13
d_call: NA
clone_size: many
v_call: TRBV11-2
j_call: TRBJ1-2
cdr3_aa: CASSLDPGYGYTF
cdr3_nt: TGTGCCAGCAGCTTAGACCCAGGGTATGGCTACACCTTC

cdr3_length: 13
d_call: NA
clone_size: NA
v_call: TRBV11-2
j_call: TRBJ2-7
cdr3_aa: CASSSLAEYEQYF
cdr3_nt: TGTGCCAGCAGCTCTTTAGCGGAATACGAGCAGTACTTC

cdr3_length: 16
d_call: TRBD2
clone_size: NA
v_call: TRBV2
j_call: TRBJ2-2
cdr3_aa: CASAVSGATNTGELFF
cdr3_nt: TGTGCCAGCGCGGTGAGCGGGGCCACGAACACCGGGGAGCTGTTTTTT

cdr3_length: 17
d_call: NA
clone_size: many
v_call: TRBV7-2
j_call: TRBJ2-4
cdr3_aa: CASSFQNQMKAKNIQYF
cdr3_nt: TGTGCCAGCAGCTTTCAAAATCAGATGAAAGCCAAAAACATTCAGTACTTC

cdr3_length: 12
d_call: NA
clone_size: many
v_call: TRBV7-2
j_call: TRBJ2-6
cdr3_aa: CASSPGANVLTF
cdr3_nt: TGTGCCAGCAGCCCTGGGGCCAACGTCCTGACTTTC

cdr3_length: 13
d_call: NA
clone_size: few
v_call: TRBV30
j_call: TRBJ1-2
cdr3_aa: CAWSGQSGYGYTF
cdr3_nt: TGTGCCTGGAGTGGCCAAAGCGGATATGGCTACACCTTC

cdr3_length: 13
d_call: NA
clone_size: NA
v_call: TRBV30
j_call: TRBJ1-5
cdr3_aa: CAWSHRSNQPQHF
cdr3_nt: TGTGCCTGGAGTCACAGGAGCAATCAGCCCCAGCATTTT

cdr3_length: 14
d_call: TRBD1
clone_size: NA
v_call: TRBV6-1
j_call: TRBJ1-5
cdr3_aa: CASRVNRGNQPQHF
cdr3_nt: TGTGCCAGCAGGGTAAACAGGGGAAATCAGCCCCAGCATTTT

cdr3_length: 15
d_call: TRBD2
clone_size: NA
v_call: TRBV12-3/TRBV12-4
j_call: TRBJ2-2
cdr3_aa: CASSGLAGGAGELFF
cdr3_nt: TGTGCCAGCAGTGGACTAGCGGGAGGGGCCGGGGAGCTGTTTTTT

cdr3_length: 13
d_call: NA
clone_size: NA
v_call: TRBV6-1
j_call: TRBJ1-1
cdr3_aa: CASSEAPYTDAFF
cdr3_nt: TGTGCCAGCAGTGAAGCGCCGTACACTGATGCTTTCTTT

cdr3_length: 12
d_call: NA
clone_size: NA
v_call: TRBV12-3/TRBV12-4
j_call: TRBJ2-7
cdr3_aa: CASSLEAGKAYF
cdr3_nt: TGTGCCAGCAGTTTAGAGGCAGGGAAAGCGTACTTC

cdr3_length: 15
d_call: NA
clone_size: NA
v_call: TRBV7-8
j_call: TRBJ1-2
cdr3_aa: CASSLEDRETAGYTF
cdr3_nt: TGTGCCAGCAGCTTAGAGGATCGGGAGACGGCTGGCTACACCTTC

cdr3_length: 13
d_call: NA
clone_size: many
v_call: TRBV30
j_call: TRBJ1-1
cdr3_aa: CACEKGANTEAFF
cdr3_nt: TGTGCCTGCGAAAAAGGGGCGAACACTGAAGCTTTCTTT

cdr3_length: 16
d_call: TRBD2
clone_size: many
v_call: TRBV28
j_call: TRBJ2-5
cdr3_aa: CASSPGLAGVRETQYF
cdr3_nt: TGTGCCAGCAGTCCTGGGCTAGCGGGAGTTAGAGAGACCCAGTACTTC

cdr3_length: 13
d_call: NA
clone_size: NA
v_call: TRBV20-1
j_call: TRBJ2-3
cdr3_aa: CSASRQRSDTQYF
cdr3_nt: TGCAGTGCTAGCCGTCAAAGGTCAGATACGCAGTATTTT

cdr3_length: 15
d_call: TRBD2
clone_size: NA
v_call: TRBV12-3/TRBV12-4
j_call: TRBJ2-7
cdr3_aa: CASSFGEGTIYEQYF
cdr3_nt: TGTGCCAGCAGTTTCGGGGAGGGAACTATCTACGAGCAGTACTTC